These 15 T cell receptor beta chains share one sample of origin, sequenced in a study of blood T cell repertoires in COVID-19. Data came from immunoSEQ multiplex PCR; TCRdb stores just in-frame clones and leaves some out. The sample includes about 240,000 clones, about four fifths seen only once; the top ten take approximately 9.6%. Sequencing input: peripheral blood. The receptors here all came from a woman over 75 with acute or convalescent COVID-19.

The chain uses TRBV19 and TRBJ1-4; 11 bases align to TRBD1. V was clipped by 3 bases and J by 0 bases; unmatched bases: 9. Germline V gene sequence: CDR1 LNHDA, CDR2 SQIVND (reference sequence). CDR3 size: 19 residues. This CDR3 is CASSISGTGGSSTNEKLFF. The CDR3 coding sequence is TGTGCCAGTAGTATCAGTGGGACAGGGGGATCCTCAACTAATGAAAAACTGTTTTTT.

This clone appeared once. The V call is TRBV6-5, the J call TRBJ1-6, with D tentatively TRBD1 (6 bases). The V end lost 8 bases, the J end lost 5 bases, and 16 bases lay between the germline ends. This CDR3 contains 15 residues. CDR1 is MNHEY, CDR2 SVGAGI, per germline. The CDR3 loop reads CASHPGGLDNSPLHF. The CDR3 DNA reads as TGTGCCAGCCACCCGGGGGGGCTTGATAATTCACCCCTCCACTTT.

This sequence joins TRBV10-2 and TRBJ2-1; tentative D call: TRBD1 (5 bases). This CDR3 is built from 12 residues. V was clipped by 6 bases and J by 8 bases, with 11 bases between them. Germline-derived CDR1 and CDR2 are WSHSY and SAAADI. The CDR3: CASSRVWDEQFF. The CDR3 DNA reads TGCGCCAGCAGCAGGGTGTGGGATGAGCAGTTCTTC.

The rearrangement joins TRBV5-1 to TRBJ2-1; 9 nucleotides line up with TRBD1. The CDR3 is 16 residues long. CDR1 is SGHRS and CDR2 is YFSETQ in the germline V gene. The junction had 8 bases not matched to a gene; V was cut back by 0 bases and J by 7 bases. CDR3 residues: CASSLGGTGSFNEQFF. The CDR3, as DNA: TGCGCCAGCAGCTTGGGAGGGACAGGGTCGTTTAATGAGCAGTTCTTC.

The chain links TRBV28 to TRBJ1-2, with 10 bases lining up with TRBD1. Germline assignment: CDR1 MDHEN and CDR2 SYDVKM. The CDR3 length is 18 residues. V gave up 2 bases and J gave up 2 bases; unmatched junction bases: 11. In DNA form, the CDR3 reads TGTGCCAGCAGTTTACCCTTACCGGGACAGGGGCGGAACTATGGCTACACCTTC. Encoded protein: CASSLPLPGQGRNYGYTF.

Concerning this clone itself: The junction departs from germline at one end; a sequencing error may be responsible. J is TRBJ2-5 and V is TRBV7-7, with TRBD1 matching 11 bases. CDR3 length: 16 residues. Germline CDR1 reads SSHAT; CDR2 reads FNYEAQ (reference sequence). CDR3 DNA: TGTGCTAGCAGCTTAGAGCGGACAGGGGGCAAGGAGACCCAGTACTTC. It translates to CASSLERTGGKETQYF.

The genes are TRBV12-3 or TRBV12-4 and TRBJ2-7, with 7 bases lining up with TRBD1. J lost 0 bases, V lost 6 bases, and 2 bases had no gene match. The CDR3 runs to 13 residues. In DNA form, the CDR3 reads TGTGCCAGCAGAGGACAGGTCTCCTACGAGCAGTACTTC. Its translation is CASRGQVSYEQYF.

The V call is TRBV27, the J call TRBJ1-5, with D perhaps TRBD1 (5 bases). Between the trimmed V and J ends, which lost 2 bases and 7 bases, there was a span of 12 bases. The germline V gene encodes CDR1 MNHEY and CDR2 SMNVEV (reference sequence). The CDR3 consists of 14 residues. As DNA, the CDR3 is TGTGCCAGCAGTTTAGGCGGGGGGACGCAGCCCCAGCATTTT. It specifies CASSLGGGTQPQHF.

The rearrangement links TRBV5-1 to TRBJ1-4; 12 bases match TRBD1. The J segment lost 4 bases and the V segment lost 7 bases, leaving 8 bases of the junction unmatched. The CDR3 contains 16 residues. In germline, CDR1 is SGHRS, CDR2 YFSETQ. CDR3 in amino acids: CASGKGQGAGNEKLFF. For the CDR3, the DNA is TGCGCCAGCGGAAAGGGACAGGGGGCTGGTAATGAAAAACTGTTTTTT.

This chain connects TRBV6-1 to TRBJ2-5; TRBD2 agrees at 12 bases. The length of the CDR3 is 16 residues. The trim removed 4 bases at V and 4 bases at J, leaving 7 bases unmatched. Germline lookup yields CDR1 MNHNS and CDR2 SASEGT. This CDR3 reads CASSGLAGGTVETQYF. DNA for the CDR3: TGTGCCAGCAGTGGTCTAGCGGGGGGGACTGTAGAGACCCAGTACTTC.

The chain recombines TRBV19 with TRBJ1-3; possibly TRBD1 for D (6 bases). The CDR3 has 14 amino acids. Germline assignment: CDR1 LNHDA and CDR2 SQIVND (reference sequence). V lost 7 bases and J lost 7, with 17 bases in between. The CDR3 sequence is CASTRRDTGNTIYF. In DNA, the CDR3 is TGTGCCAGTACCCGCCGGGACACCGGCAACACCATATATTTT.

This clone was seen more than once but under ten times. The gene calls are TRBV7-3 and TRBJ2-1, with 9 bases fitting TRBD1. Losses at the gene ends were 2 bases for V and 8 bases for J; bases not matched to a gene: 4. The germline gives CDR1 SGHTA, CDR2 FQGTGA. This CDR3 has 14 residues. The CDR3 DNA is TGTGCCAGCAGCTTAGGGACAGGGTGGGATGAGCAGTTCTTC. Its translation is CASSLGTGWDEQFF.

The rearrangement joins TRBV2 to TRBJ1-4; tentative D call: TRBD1 (5 bases). In germline, CDR1 is SNHLY, CDR2 FYNNEI. V lost 1 base, J lost 8 bases, and 11 bases lay in between. The CDR3 runs 14 residues. For the CDR3, the DNA is TGTGCCAGCAGTGAAGGGCAGGGAAACGAAAAACTGTTTTTT. Amino acid sequence: CASSEGQGNEKLFF.

The chain uses TRBV9 and TRBJ2-4; TRBD2 agrees at 7 bases. The ends lost 0 bases at V and 1 base at J; junction bases unmatched: 13. This CDR3 spans 19 amino acids. Per the germline V gene, CDR1 is SGDLS and CDR2 is YYNGEE. The CDR3 DNA sequence: TGTGCCAGCAGCGTAGAAGGCGGGGGACCCCAGGTCGCCAAAAACATTCAGTACTTC. Its translation: CASSVEGGGPQVAKNIQYF.

V usage is TRBV12-3 or TRBV12-4 and J usage is TRBJ1-1; no clear D gene. The length of the CDR3 is 12 residues. V was cut by 10 bases and J by 4 bases, with 13 bases left in between. This chain's CDR3 is CATSPRGTEAFF. The CDR3 DNA sequence: TGTGCCACCAGCCCCCGGGGCACTGAAGCTTTCTTT.